This TCR beta chain stems from a study of cytomegalovirus exposure and HLA in healthy donors. Study outcomes and limitations: As immune exposure information, only CMV serostatus was available. An analysis was carried out later, and it reportedly showed fewer N-insertions in an Asian-associated ancestry cluster than the approximately 670-donor mean. The later analysis indicated that the majority of CMV-associated TCR beta chains appeared HLA-restricted.

Regarding this clone: What it binds is unknown.

Trimming removed 5 bases at V and 0 bases at J, with 11 bases between. CDR1 and CDR2 (germline): MNHNY, SVGAGI (reference sequence). The CDR3 contains 16 residues. PCR used 60 Vbeta primers and 13 Jbeta primers. TCRdb's copy holds only in-frame clones and misses some; the assay was immunoSEQ multiplex PCR. Of 100,000 to 150,000 clones listed, roughly 72% are singletons. The clonotype originates from a man in his forties in good health and CMV-seropositive. Sequencing was performed on PBMCs. The chain carries TRBV6-6 and TRBJ2-6, with a weak D call TRBD2 (6 bases). The CDR3 loop reads CASSLGLSSGANVLTF. In DNA, the CDR3 is TGTGCCAGCAGTCTGGGACTCTCCTCTGGGGCCAACGTCCTGACTTTC.